One sample yielded the 14 T cell receptor beta chains listed below, sequenced in a study of blood T cell repertoires in COVID-19 (dated by TCRdb to about 2020). The library was built by means of the immunoSEQ multiplex PCR assay. As stored in TCRdb, this immuneACCESS dataset retains in-frame rearrangements with V and J assigned. A fraction of the clones does not appear; measured against another copy, unresolved V genes explain less than half of the discrepancy, and the remainder lacks a known reason. The sample table records about 310,000 clones; approximately 85% of these occur just once. The ten largest account for around 2.2% of the sample. Sequencing used PBMCs or T cells enriched from blood (not recorded which). Receptors were obtained from a man younger than 45 who had recovered from COVID-19.

The sample holds one count of this clone. The gene calls are TRBV2 and TRBJ2-1; TRBD1 is a possible D gene (6 bases). The CDR3 loop spans 14 amino acids. The V gene's germline CDR1 is SNHLY and CDR2 FYNNEI. V lost 7 bases, J lost 9 bases, and 19 bases lay in between. CDR3 region: CASTQQTGLGEQFF. The CDR3 nucleotides are TGTGCCAGCACCCAACAAACAGGGTTGGGTGAGCAGTTCTTC.

The DNA of the CDR3 is TGTGCCAGCAGCTCCGGGACAGGGAAGAACACTGAAGCTTTCTTT. Encoded protein: CASSSGTGKNTEAFF. The chain recombines TRBV7-3 with TRBJ1-1, with TRBD1 identical over 9 bases. The germline V gene has CDR1 SGHTA and CDR2 FQGTGA. The CDR3 has 15 residues. The V and J ends lost 4 bases and 1 base, in that order; junction bases with no gene match: 4. Variable domain in full (rest from reference TRBV7-3 and TRBJ1-1): GAGVSQTPSNKVTEKGKYVELRCDPISGHTALYWYRQSLGQGPEFLIYFQGTGAADDSGLPNDRFFAVRPEGSVSTLKIQRTERGDSAVYLCASSSGTGKNTEAFFGQGTRLTVV.

V gene TRBV4-3 combines with J gene TRBJ1-4, with a possible D match to TRBD1 (5 bases). The length of the CDR3 is 16 residues. V lost 1 base to trimming and J lost 10 bases, with 19 bases between them. The germline V gene has CDR1 LGHNA and CDR2 YSLEER. As DNA, the CDR3 is TGCGCCAGCAGCCAAGGTAGTGGGGCTAACGTCGGAAAACTGTTTTTT. This codes for CASSQGSGANVGKLFF.

This clone was seen once. The chain is built from TRBV5-8 and TRBJ1-2, with 10 bases that match TRBD1. The V gene's germline CDR1 is SGHTS and CDR2 YDEGEE. This CDR3 comprises 16 residues. With 3 bases clipped from V and 6 bases from J, the junction kept 11 bases outside the gene matches. The chain's CDR3 is CASSSYSGTGADGYTF. DNA for the CDR3: TGTGCCAGCAGCTCCTACTCCGGGACAGGGGCCGATGGCTACACCTTC.

The rearrangement uses TRBV9 and TRBJ2-3; D is perhaps TRBD2 (7 bases). The germline V gene encodes CDR1 SGDLS and CDR2 YYNGEE. CDR3 length: 13 amino acids. The ends were cut back, 7 bases at V and 2 bases at J, with 11 bases in the middle. In DNA, the CDR3 is TGTGCCAGCGGCGGGGGCATCACAGATACGCAGTATTTT. This codes for CASGGGITDTQYF.

The V and J genes are TRBV7-2 and TRBJ1-1, with D unresolved. CDR3 length equals 14 residues. Germline CDR1 is SGHTA and CDR2 is FQGNSA. Trimming pared 1 base from V and 4 bases from J, leaving 10 bases between. DNA of the CDR3: TGTGCCAGCAGCTTAGGAGGAAGTGGCACTGAAGCTTTCTTT. It codes for CASSLGGSGTEAFF.

CDR3 region: CASSERGANTEAFF. The CDR3 region has the DNA TGTGCCAGCAGTGAGCGAGGAGCGAACACTGAAGCTTTCTTT. The rearrangement uses TRBV2 and TRBJ1-1, with unresolved D. This CDR3 region has 14 residues. V was shortened by 3 bases and J by 1 base, with 9 bases between the two germline ends. Germline CDR1 SNHLY, CDR2 FYNNEI.

The chain is built from TRBV20-1 and TRBJ2-3, with D possibly matching TRBD1 (5 bases). CDR3 size: 11 residues. CDR1 is DFQATT and CDR2 is SNEGSKA in the germline V gene (reference sequence). V lost 5 bases and J lost 6, with 9 bases in between. The CDR3 nucleotides read TGCAGTGCTTGGACATCGGATACGCAGTATTTT. This codes for CSAWTSDTQYF.

This clone was recorded once. V and J are TRBV5-1 and TRBJ2-3; 11 bases line up with TRBD2. The CDR3 runs 17 residues. The trim removed 4 bases at V and 7 bases at J, leaving 14 bases unmatched. Per the germline V gene, CDR1 is SGHRS and CDR2 is YFSETQ. The CDR3 bases are TGCGCCAGCAGCCCGACCACTCTAGCGGGGGGTAAGAATACGCAGTATTTT. Translating gives CASSPTTLAGGKNTQYF.

This clone was seen once. J is TRBJ1-2 and V is TRBV5-4; 12 bases agree with TRBD1. In germline, CDR1 is SGHNT, CDR2 YYREEE (reference sequence). The CDR3 loop spans 16 amino acids. V dropped 4 bases and J dropped 8; count of bases not matched to a gene: 12. The chain's CDR3 is CASSPGTGGRTGGYTF. The CDR3 region has the DNA TGTGCCAGCAGCCCCGGGACAGGGGGCCGTACTGGCGGCTACACCTTC.

The V gene is TRBV7-2, the J gene TRBJ1-2; D gene ambiguous. Germline V gene lookup returns CDR1 SGHTA and CDR2 FQGNSA. Between the trimmed V and J ends, which lost 5 bases and 0 bases, there was a span of 13 bases. The CDR3 sequence is 15 residues long. The CDR3, as DNA: TGTGCCAGCAGCCTCCAAGCTCTAGCTAACTATGGCTACACCTTC. The encoded protein is CASSLQALANYGYTF.

This chain uses TRBV27 with TRBJ2-2; D is possibly TRBD1 (6 bases). Trimming stripped 1 base from V and 0 bases from J, with 15 bases between. The CDR3 consists of 18 residues. Germline V gene sequence: CDR1 MNHEY, CDR2 SMNVEV (reference sequence). CDR3 region: CASSLFPRTESNTGELFF. The CDR3 nucleotides read TGTGCCAGCAGTTTATTCCCGCGGACAGAGTCGAACACCGGGGAGCTGTTTTTT.

The V and J genes are TRBV5-5 and TRBJ1-1; 7 positions match TRBD1. This CDR3 has 16 amino acids. Trimming at V came to 4 bases and at J to 1 base, leaving 10 bases not matched to a gene. Germline V gene data show CDR1 as SGHKS and CDR2 as YYEKEE (reference sequence). CDR3 amino acids: CASSPRLGQENTEAFF. In nucleotides, the CDR3 is TGTGCCAGCAGCCCTCGACTCGGACAGGAGAACACTGAAGCTTTCTTT.

This clone is a singleton in its sample. The rearrangement links TRBV11-3 to TRBJ2-2; D possibly corresponds to TRBD2 (6 bases). Trimming left V 5 bases short and J 3 bases short, with 16 bases between. CDR1 and CDR2 from the germline V gene are SGHNT and YENEEA. This CDR3 contains 16 residues. CDR3 sequence reads: CASSGLFGGDTGELFF. The CDR3 DNA is TGTGCCAGCAGCGGGCTTTTCGGGGGAGACACCGGGGAGCTGTTTTTT.